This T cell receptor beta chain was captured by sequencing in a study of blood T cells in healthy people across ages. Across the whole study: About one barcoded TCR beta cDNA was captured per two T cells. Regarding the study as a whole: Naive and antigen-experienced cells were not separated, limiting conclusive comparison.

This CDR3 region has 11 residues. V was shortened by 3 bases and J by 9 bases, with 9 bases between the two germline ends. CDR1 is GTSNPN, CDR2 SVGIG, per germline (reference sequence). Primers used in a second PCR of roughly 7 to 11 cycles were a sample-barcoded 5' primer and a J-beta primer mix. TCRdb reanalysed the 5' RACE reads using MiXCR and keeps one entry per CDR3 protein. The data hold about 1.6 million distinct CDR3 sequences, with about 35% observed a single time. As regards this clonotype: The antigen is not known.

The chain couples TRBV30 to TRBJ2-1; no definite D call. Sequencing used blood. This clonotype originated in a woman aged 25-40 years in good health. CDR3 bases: TGTGCCTGGAGCGGATCCGGTGAGCAGTTCTTC. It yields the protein CAWSGSGEQFF.